Below, one T cell receptor beta chain is given with its context. A few counts support this clonotype. It lacks a known antigen. One junction end does not reproduce the germline sequence, and a read error may be involved. This entry comes from a study of T cells after yellow fever vaccination (dated by TCRdb to between 2019 and 2020). With regard to the full study: The SMART-Seq v4 Ultra Low Input RNA kit was used to prepare libraries from fractions with low cell numbers. Bulk TCR alpha and beta repertoires were sequenced longitudinally to track T-cell clones before and after primary and booster YFV17D yellow fever vaccination. Two healthy male donors, one aged 18 to 29 and one aged 30 to 40 years, made up the cohort. Blood samples were taken at several timepoints before and after primary and secondary immunization, and bulk PBMC replicates and cell subsets were isolated.

TCR cDNA was synthesized by 5'RACE template switching, which introduced a universal primer site and unique molecular identifiers. Priming for cDNA synthesis came from both the TCR alpha and TCR beta constant segments. Library amplification used two PCR steps, and the second PCR step added sample barcodes and sequencing adapters. Sequencing of libraries was performed on Illumina HiSeq 2500 (2x100 bp) or NovaSeq (2x150 bp). The study's processing was this. Demultiplexing of reads and collapsing into UMI consensus sequences were performed with MIGEC, and V(D)J alignment was carried out with MiXCR. Vaccine-responding clonotypes were defined with edgeR using replicate PBMC samples, requiring FDR below 0.01 and a log2 fold change above 5 up to day 15. Bulk clonotypes were assigned CD4 or CD8 identity according to which sequenced CD4 or CD8 repertoire held them at higher abundance. The public reads were reprocessed in TCRdb via fastp at Q25 and MiXCR, keeping in-frame beta chains. Rows are combined by CDR3 protein, so each entry shows the most common genes and DNA. The V and J calls were not made by the authors but by TCRdb's processing. In this sample the table shows about 110,000 distinct CDR3 sequences, 8.4% of which occur a single time. Roughly 23% of the sample is taken by the ten largest.

Including cysteine and phenylalanine, the CDR3 has 12 amino acids. Only the CDR3 region is kept as DNA, spanning 36 bases read in frame from base 1. CDR1 and CDR2, looked up from the germline V gene (reference sequence), are SEHNR and FQNEAQ. What the work shows at the level of the full study, not this receptor alone: Computational filtering was required because FACS-sorted repertoires could contain abundant contaminating clonotypes from the bulk population. Only a couple of donors were included in the study, so the extent to which the findings can be generalized is limited. A small share of clonotypes was detected in both CD4 and CD8 compartments, with the overlap likely arising from convergent recombination. Compared with the primary T-cell response, the secondary T-cell response was faster but weaker, reaching its peak on day 5 rather than on day 15. Most clones expanded after primary vaccination were re-detected after the booster (around 96% of CD4 and around 88% of CD8), suggesting broad memory maintenance.

The intended sense of this specimen's treatment or condition label: live attenuated yellow fever vaccine strain. A standard Ficoll-Paque protocol was used to isolate PBMCs from peripheral blood. Dynabeads CD4 and CD8 positive selection kits were used to isolate the CD4 and CD8 T-cell fractions. TriZol was used to extract RNA from bulk PBMCs, from CD4 and CD8 fractions, and from dextramer-positive and dextramer-negative fractions. The receptor was derived from a man younger than 40 who received the YFV17D yellow fever vaccine. The sample was CD8+ T cells sorted from PBMCs, taken 45 days after the yellow fever booster vaccination. The chain joins TRBV7-9 to TRBJ2-7, with TRBD1 as a weak D call on 6 bases. The nucleotide sequence is TGTGCCAGCAGCTTAAATTCCCACAGGGCCAACTTC. This codes for CASSLNSHRANF.